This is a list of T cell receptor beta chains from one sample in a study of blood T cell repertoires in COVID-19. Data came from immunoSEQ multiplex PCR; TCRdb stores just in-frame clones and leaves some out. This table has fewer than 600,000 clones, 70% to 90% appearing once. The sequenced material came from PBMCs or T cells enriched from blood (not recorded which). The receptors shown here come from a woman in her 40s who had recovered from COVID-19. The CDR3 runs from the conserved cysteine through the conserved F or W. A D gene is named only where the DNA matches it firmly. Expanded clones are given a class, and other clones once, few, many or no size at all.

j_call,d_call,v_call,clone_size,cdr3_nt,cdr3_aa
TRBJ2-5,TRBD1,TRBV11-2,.,TGTGCCAGCAGCTCGGGGGCCGCGGGACAGGGTATTTCAGAGACCCAGTACTTC,CASSSGAAGQGISETQYF
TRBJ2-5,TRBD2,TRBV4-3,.,TGCGCCAGCAGCCAAACTACTAGCGGGAGAGAGACCCAGTACTTC,CASSQTTSGRETQYF
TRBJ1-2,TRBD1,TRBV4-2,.,TGTGCCAGCAGCGCCCGGGACAGGGACAAAGGCTACACCTTC,CASSARDRDKGYTF
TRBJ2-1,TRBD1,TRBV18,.,TGTGCCAGCTCAAACGGACAGGGGGAATACAATGAGCAGTTCTTC,CASSNGQGEYNEQFF
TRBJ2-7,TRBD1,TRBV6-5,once,TGTGCCAGCAGTTACGGGACAGGGAAATACGAGCAGTACTTC,CASSYGTGKYEQYF
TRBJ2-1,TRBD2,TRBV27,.,TGTGCCAGCAGTTTAGGACTAGCGGGAAGCTCCTACAATGAGCAGTTCTTC,CASSLGLAGSSYNEQFF
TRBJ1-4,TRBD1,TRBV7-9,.,TGTGCCAGCAGCTTAGCGCATAGGGGGCGAGGAAAACTGTTTTTT,CASSLAHRGRGKLFF
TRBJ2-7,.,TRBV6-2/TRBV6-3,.,TGTGCCAGCAGTTACTTCCCGACTAGATCCCACGAGCAGTACTTC,CASSYFPTRSHEQYF
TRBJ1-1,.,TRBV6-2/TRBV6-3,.,TGTGCCAGCAGTTACTCGATATACAGTTTGGACACTGAAGCTTTCTTT,CASSYSIYSLDTEAFF
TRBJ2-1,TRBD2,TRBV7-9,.,TGTGCCAGCAGCCCGGGGGGGTCTGGTGAGAGCTCCTACAATGAGCAGTTCTTC,CASSPGGSGESSYNEQFF
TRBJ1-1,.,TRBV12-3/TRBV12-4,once,TGTGCCAGCAAATATTCGGCTGAAGCTTTCTTT,CASKYSAEAFF
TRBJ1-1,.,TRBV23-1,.,TGCGCCAGCAGTCGTCGGGGGATCAAAGCTTTCTTT,CASSRRGIKAFF
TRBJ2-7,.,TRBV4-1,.,TGCGCCAGCAGCCGCCCTCGTACAGGGAACGAGCAGTACTTC,CASSRPRTGNEQYF
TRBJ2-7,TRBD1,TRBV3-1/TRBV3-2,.,TGTGCCAGCAGTCTAGGGGACAGGGGGCCCGAGCAGTACTTC,CASSLGDRGPEQYF
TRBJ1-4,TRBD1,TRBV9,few,TGTGCCAGCAGCGTAGACCCCCAGGGGGCTAATGAAAAACTGTTTTTT,CASSVDPQGANEKLFF
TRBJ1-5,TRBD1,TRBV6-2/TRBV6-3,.,TGTGCCAGCAGTTACTCACTAGGACAGGGGTCTCAGCCCCAGCATTTT,CASSYSLGQGSQPQHF
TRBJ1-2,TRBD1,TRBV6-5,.,TGTGCCAGCAGTTATACCACCGGGACAGCCTATGGCTACACCTTC,CASSYTTGTAYGYTF
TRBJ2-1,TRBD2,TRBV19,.,TGTGCCAGTCGGCTAGCGGGAGATATTAGGGGGGACAATGAGCAGTTCTTC,CASRLAGDIRGDNEQFF
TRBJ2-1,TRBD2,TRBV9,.,TGTGCCAGCAGCACAGTAGCGGGTTCCTACAATGAGCAGTTCTTC,CASSTVAGSYNEQFF
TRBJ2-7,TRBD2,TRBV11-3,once,TGTGCCAGTGGGGGGGGGAGTTCCTCCGAGCAGTACTTC,CASGGGSSSEQYF
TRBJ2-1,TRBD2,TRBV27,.,TGTGCCAGCAGTTTCCGGGAGGGCTACAATGAGCAGTTCTTC,CASSFREGYNEQFF
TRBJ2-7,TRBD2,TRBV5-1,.,TGCGCCAGCAGCTTGCCACGGACTAGTCACTACGAGCAGTACTTC,CASSLPRTSHYEQYF
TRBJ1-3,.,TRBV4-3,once,TGCGCCAGCAGCCAAGACAGGGAAAACACCATATATTTT,CASSQDRENTIYF
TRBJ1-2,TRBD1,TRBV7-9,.,TGTGCCAGCAGCTTAAACCTCCAGGGGGATGGCTACACCTTC,CASSLNLQGDGYTF
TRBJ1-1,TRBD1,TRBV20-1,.,TGCAGTGGGACAGGGAACACTGAAGCTTTCTTT,CSGTGNTEAFF
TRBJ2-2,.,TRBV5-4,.,TGTGCCAGCAGCTCGGGATCGAACACCGGGGAGCTGTTTTTT,CASSSGSNTGELFF
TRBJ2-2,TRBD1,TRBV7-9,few,TGTGCCAGCAGCTTAGCGCTGCAGGGGGCCGCCGGGGAGCTGTTTTTT,CASSLALQGAAGELFF
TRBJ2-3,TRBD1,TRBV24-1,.,TGTGCCACCAGTGATGGGGGACAGGGGGACACAGATACGCAGTATTTT,CATSDGGQGDTDTQYF
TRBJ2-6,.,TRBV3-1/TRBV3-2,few,TGTGCCAGCAGCCAGAGACTGGACTCTGGGGCCAACGTCCTGACTTTC,CASSQRLDSGANVLTF
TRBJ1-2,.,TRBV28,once,TGTGCCAGCAGTTTACAGGGAATTAACTATGGCTACACCTTC,CASSLQGINYGYTF
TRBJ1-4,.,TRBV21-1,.,TGTGCCAGCAGCAAATCGGGACAGGCACTACCCGGGAATGAAAAACTGTTTTTT,CASSKSGQALPGNEKLFF
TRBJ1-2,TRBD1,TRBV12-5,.,TGTGCTAGTGGTTCTGAGACAGGGGGAGGTGGCTACACCTTC,CASGSETGGGGYTF
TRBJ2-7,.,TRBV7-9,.,TGTGCCAGCAGCTTACGGGCAGGGGGGCACGAGCAGTACTTC,CASSLRAGGHEQYF
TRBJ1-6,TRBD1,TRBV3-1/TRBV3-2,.,TGTGCCAGCAGCCTCGGGACAGGGGATTCACCCCTCCACTTT,CASSLGTGDSPLHF
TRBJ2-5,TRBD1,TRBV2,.,TGTGCCAGCAGTTCAGACAGGGGAGACTTTGGGGAGACCCAGTACTTC,CASSSDRGDFGETQYF
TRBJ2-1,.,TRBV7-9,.,TGTGCCAGCAGCTTAGCCCCGACAGGTTACAATGAGCAGTTCTTC,CASSLAPTGYNEQFF
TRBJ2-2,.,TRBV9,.,TGTGCCAGCAGCGTAGTCACCGGGACCGGGGAGCTGTTTTTT,CASSVVTGTGELFF
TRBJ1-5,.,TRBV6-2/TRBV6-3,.,TGTGCCAGCAGTTACTCCGGCGGGGGCGCTTCTAGCAATCAGCCCCAGCATTTT,CASSYSGGGASSNQPQHF
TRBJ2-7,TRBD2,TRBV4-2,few,TGTGCCAGCAGCCTGGGACTAGTTTCCCACGAGCAGTACTTC,CASSLGLVSHEQYF
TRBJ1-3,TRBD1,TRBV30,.,TGTGCCTGGAAACAACCAGGGGGCTTCTCTGGAAACACCATATATTTT,CAWKQPGGFSGNTIYF
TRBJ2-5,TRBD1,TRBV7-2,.,TGTGCCAGCAGCGAAAGGACAGGTTGGGAGACCCAGTACTTC,CASSERTGWETQYF
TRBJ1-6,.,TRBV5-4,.,TGTGCCAGCAGCTTGGAACAGGGACCGCCGGGCCCCCTCCACTTT,CASSLEQGPPGPLHF
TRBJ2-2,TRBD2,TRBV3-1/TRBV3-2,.,TGTGCCAGCAGCGGGAGGGCCAGTACCGGGGAGCTGTTTTTT,CASSGRASTGELFF
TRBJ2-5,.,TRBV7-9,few,TGTGCCAGCAGCTCCGACTGGGGGACAACTGAGACCCAGTACTTC,CASSSDWGTTETQYF
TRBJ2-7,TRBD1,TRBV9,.,TGTGCCAGCAGCCCGGGGGGGACAGGGGTCCACGAGCAGTACTTC,CASSPGGTGVHEQYF
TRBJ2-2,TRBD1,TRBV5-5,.,TGTGCCAGCAGCTTACGGACAGGGGTAGGCGGGGAGCTGTTTTTT,CASSLRTGVGGELFF
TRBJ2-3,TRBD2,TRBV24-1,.,TGTGCCACCAGTGATTTGCGCGGACTAGCGGGCACAGATACGCAGTATTTT,CATSDLRGLAGTDTQYF
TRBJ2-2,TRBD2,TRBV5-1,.,TGCGCCAGCAGCACAGCCGGGACTACGAACACCGGGGAGCTGTTTTTT,CASSTAGTTNTGELFF
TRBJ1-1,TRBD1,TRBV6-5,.,TGTGCCAGCAGTACAGACTTCGGGACAGCTGAAGCTTTCTTT,CASSTDFGTAEAFF
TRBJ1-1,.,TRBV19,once,TGTGCCAGTAGTATTGAGGGGAACACTGAAGCTTTCTTT,CASSIEGNTEAFF
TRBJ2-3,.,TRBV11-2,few,TGTGCCAGCAGCTTAGGCTGGCTCACAGATACGCAGTATTTT,CASSLGWLTDTQYF
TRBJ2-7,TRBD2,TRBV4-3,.,TGCGCCAGCAGCCCTACGGGGGGTCGTGCCTACGAGCAGTACTTC,CASSPTGGRAYEQYF
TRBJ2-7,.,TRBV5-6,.,TGTGCCAGCAGCTTGGGGTTGCGGGACTTCTCCTACGAGCAGTACTTC,CASSLGLRDFSYEQYF